The 9 T cell receptor beta chains reported below all come from one sample, sequenced in a study of shared clonotypes between healthy human individuals. Positive CCR7 selection of CD45RO-negative cells yielded the naive CD8 cells, and terminally differentiated effector memory CD45RA+ cells were excluded. The method was immunoSEQ multiplex PCR; TCRdb's version includes in-frame clones alone and lacks a portion of them. The sample has 2 million to 2.5 million clones; 85% to 95% are singletons. Sequences were obtained from naive CD8+ T cells sorted from blood. The receptors come from a man younger than 30 in good health.

A note on this clone: Different DNA sequences within this sample yield the same CDR3. V gene TRBV2 combines with J gene TRBJ2-5, with TRBD2 identical over 16 bases. With V trimmed by 5 bases and J by 4 bases, 4 bases remained unmatched. This CDR3 is built from 16 residues. Germline V lookup: CDR1 SNHLY, CDR2 FYNNEI. CDR3: CASSPGLAGGRETQYF. As DNA, the CDR3 is TGTGCCAGCAGTCCGGGACTAGCGGGGGGGCGAGAGACCCAGTACTTC.

The chain joins TRBV6-5 to TRBJ1-1; the D gene is possibly TRBD1 (5 bases). CDR3 length: 13 amino acids. Germline V gene lookup returns CDR1 MNHEY and CDR2 SVGAGI. V was cut by 4 bases and J by 5 bases, with 11 bases left in between. CDR3 loop: CASSWSGGTEAFF. The CDR3 DNA is TGTGCCAGCAGTTGGTCCGGGGGTACTGAAGCTTTCTTT.

The chain links TRBV27 to TRBJ1-4; the D is unclear. V lost 0 bases and J 6 bases, leaving 8 bases between the germline ends. The CDR3 consists of 14 residues. CDR1 and CDR2 (germline): MNHEY, SMNVEV (reference sequence). The CDR3 protein is CASSLSGFDEKLFF. The CDR3 DNA is TGTGCCAGCAGTTTATCAGGATTCGATGAAAAACTGTTTTTT.

The rearrangement links TRBV28 to TRBJ2-3; 7 bases fit TRBD1. The CDR3 loop spans 15 amino acids. Germline CDR1 reads MDHEN; CDR2 reads SYDVKM. J gave up 1 base and V 2 bases, and 3 bases lay outside the gene matches. CDR3 loop: CASSLTGVGTDTQYF. The DNA of the CDR3 is TGTGCCAGCAGTTTAACAGGGGTGGGCACAGATACGCAGTATTTT.

V is TRBV6-1 and J is TRBJ1-2; 9 bases line up with TRBD1. Losses at the gene ends were 1 base for V and 3 bases for J; bases not matched to a gene: 6. The CDR3 covers 16 residues. The V gene's germline CDR1 is MNHNS and CDR2 SASEGT. CDR3 amino acids: CASSEGRTGGYYGYTF. The CDR3 DNA is TGTGCCAGCAGTGAAGGCCGAACAGGGGGCTACTATGGCTACACCTTC.

On this clone itself: This sample includes further DNA sequences coding for the same CDR3. The chain has TRBV30 and TRBJ1-2; maybe TRBD1 (5 bases). Trimming stripped 2 bases from V and 2 bases from J, with 9 bases between. The CDR3 length is 13 residues. Germline lookup yields CDR1 GTSNPN and CDR2 SVGIG (reference sequence). The DNA of the CDR3 is TGTGCCTGGAGTCTGACAGTCAACTATGGCTACACCTTC. It encodes CAWSLTVNYGYTF.

This clone showed up just once. V and J are TRBV27 and TRBJ2-1; 8 bases are shared with TRBD2. CDR3 length: 14 residues. Germline V gene data show CDR1 as MNHEY and CDR2 as SMNVEV (reference sequence). V trimming: 3 bases; J trimming: 8 bases; junction bases outside the gene matches: 6. The CDR3 region is CASSFSGGAHEQFF. CDR3 nucleotide sequence: TGTGCCAGCAGTTTCTCGGGGGGGGCCCATGAGCAGTTCTTC.

The rearrangement uses TRBV15 and TRBJ2-1; unclear D gene. The CDR3 extends over 16 amino acids. The V gene's germline CDR1 is LNHNV and CDR2 YYDKDF (reference sequence). V lost 5 bases and J lost 1, with 15 bases in between. The CDR3 nucleotides are TGTGCCACCAGCTCTGACCGAGAATGGTCCTACAATGAGCAGTTCTTC. This sequence encodes CATSSDREWSYNEQFF. Complete variable domain (other parts from reference TRBV15 and TRBJ2-1): DAMVIQNPRYQVTQFGKPVTLSCSQTLNHNVMYWYQQKSSQAPKLLFHYYDKDFNNEADTPDNFQSRRPNTSFCFLDIRSPGLGDTAMYLCATSSDREWSYNEQFFGPGTRLTVL.

The rearrangement joins TRBV30 to TRBJ2-3; 8 nucleotides align to TRBD2. J gave up 5 bases and V 2 bases, and 9 bases lay outside the gene matches. The CDR3 spans 15 residues. Germline CDR1 GTSNPN, CDR2 SVGIG (reference sequence). CDR3 region: CAWSRSGSVGDTQYF. The CDR3 nucleotides read TGTGCCTGGAGTCGGAGCGGGAGTGTAGGAGATACGCAGTATTTT.